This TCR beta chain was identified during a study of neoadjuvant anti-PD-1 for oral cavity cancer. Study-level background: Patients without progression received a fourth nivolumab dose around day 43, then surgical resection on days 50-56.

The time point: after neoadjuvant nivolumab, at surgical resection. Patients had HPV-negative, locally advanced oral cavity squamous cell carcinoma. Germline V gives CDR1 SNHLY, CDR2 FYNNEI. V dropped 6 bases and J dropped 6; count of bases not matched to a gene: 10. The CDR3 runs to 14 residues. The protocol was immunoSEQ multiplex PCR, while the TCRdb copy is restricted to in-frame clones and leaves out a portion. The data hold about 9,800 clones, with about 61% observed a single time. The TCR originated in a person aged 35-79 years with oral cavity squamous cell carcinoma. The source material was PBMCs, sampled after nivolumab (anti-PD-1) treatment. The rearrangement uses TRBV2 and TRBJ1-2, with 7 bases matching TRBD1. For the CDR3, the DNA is TGTGCCAGCAGCCTGACAGGGACAACTAATGGCTACACCTTC. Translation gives CASSLTGTTNGYTF.